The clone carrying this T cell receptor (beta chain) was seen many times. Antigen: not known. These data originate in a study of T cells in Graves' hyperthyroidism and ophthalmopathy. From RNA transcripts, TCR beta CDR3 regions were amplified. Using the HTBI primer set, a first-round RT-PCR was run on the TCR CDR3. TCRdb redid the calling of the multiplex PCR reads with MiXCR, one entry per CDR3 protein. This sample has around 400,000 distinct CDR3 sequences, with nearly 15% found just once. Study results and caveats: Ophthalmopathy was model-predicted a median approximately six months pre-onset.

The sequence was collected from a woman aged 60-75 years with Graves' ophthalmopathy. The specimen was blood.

The CDR3 sequence is CASSIQTSGRGGKTQYF. The CDR3 nucleotides read TGTGCCAGCAGCATCCAGACTAGCGGGAGGGGCGGGAAGACCCAGTACTTC. This chain uses TRBV7-2 with TRBJ2-5; 14 bases align to TRBD2. J gave up 6 bases and V 5 bases, and 11 bases lay outside the gene matches. The CDR3 contains 17 residues. Germline CDR1 and CDR2: SGHTA and FQGNSA.